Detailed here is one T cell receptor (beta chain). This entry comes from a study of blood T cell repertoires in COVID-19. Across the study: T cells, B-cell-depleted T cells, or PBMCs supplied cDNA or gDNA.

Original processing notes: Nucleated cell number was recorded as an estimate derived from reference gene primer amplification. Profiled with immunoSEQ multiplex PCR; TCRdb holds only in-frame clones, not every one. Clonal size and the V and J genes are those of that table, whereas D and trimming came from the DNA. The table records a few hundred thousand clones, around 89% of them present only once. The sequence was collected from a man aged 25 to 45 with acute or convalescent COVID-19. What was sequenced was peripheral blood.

CDR3 region: CASMHSQNEKLFF. The DNA of the CDR3 is TGCGCCAGCATGCACAGCCAGAATGAAAAACTGTTTTTT. V usage is TRBV5-1 and J usage is TRBJ1-4; D call uncertain. The V and J ends lost 6 bases and 5 bases respectively, with 11 bases between them. Looked up from germline, CDR1 is SGHRS and CDR2 is YFSETQ. This CDR3 is built from 13 residues.